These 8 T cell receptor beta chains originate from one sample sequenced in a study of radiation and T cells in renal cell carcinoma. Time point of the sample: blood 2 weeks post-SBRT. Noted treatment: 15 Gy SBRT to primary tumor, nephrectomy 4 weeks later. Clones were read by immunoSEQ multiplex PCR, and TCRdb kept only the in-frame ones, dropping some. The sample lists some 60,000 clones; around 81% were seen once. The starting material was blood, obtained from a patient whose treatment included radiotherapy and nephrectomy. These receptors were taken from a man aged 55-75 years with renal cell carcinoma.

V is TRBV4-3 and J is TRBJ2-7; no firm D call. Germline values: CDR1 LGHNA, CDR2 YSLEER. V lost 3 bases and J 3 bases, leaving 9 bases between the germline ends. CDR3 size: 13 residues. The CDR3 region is CASSHLTGYEQYF. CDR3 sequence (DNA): TGCGCCAGCAGCCACTTAACCGGCTACGAGCAGTACTTC.

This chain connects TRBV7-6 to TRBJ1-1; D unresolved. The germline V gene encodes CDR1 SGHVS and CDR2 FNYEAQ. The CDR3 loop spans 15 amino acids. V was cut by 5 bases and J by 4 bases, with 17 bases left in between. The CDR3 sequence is CASSPRGYSGTEAFF. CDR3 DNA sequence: TGTGCCAGCAGCCCCCGAGGGTATTCCGGCACTGAAGCTTTCTTT.

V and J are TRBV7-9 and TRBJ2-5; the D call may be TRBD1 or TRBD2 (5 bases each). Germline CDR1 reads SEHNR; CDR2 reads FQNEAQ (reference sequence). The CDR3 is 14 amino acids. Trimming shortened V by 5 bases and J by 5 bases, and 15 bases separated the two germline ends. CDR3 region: CASSTPDRGETQYF. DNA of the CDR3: TGTGCCAGCAGCACCCCGGACCGGGGCGAGACCCAGTACTTC.

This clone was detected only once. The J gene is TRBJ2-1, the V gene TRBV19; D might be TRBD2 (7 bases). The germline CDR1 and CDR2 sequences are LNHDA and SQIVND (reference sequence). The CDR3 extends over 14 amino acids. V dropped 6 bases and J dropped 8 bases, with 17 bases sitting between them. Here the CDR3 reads CASSSLKGGDEQFF. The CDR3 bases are TGTGCCAGTAGCAGCCTGAAAGGGGGGGATGAGCAGTTCTTC.

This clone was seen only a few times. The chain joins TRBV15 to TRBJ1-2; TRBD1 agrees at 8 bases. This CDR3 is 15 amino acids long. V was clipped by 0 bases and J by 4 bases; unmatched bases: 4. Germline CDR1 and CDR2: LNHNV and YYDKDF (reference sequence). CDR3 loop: CATSREDRVPYGYTF. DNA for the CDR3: TGTGCCACCAGCAGAGAGGACAGGGTGCCCTATGGCTACACCTTC. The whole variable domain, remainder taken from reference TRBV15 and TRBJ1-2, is DAMVIQNPRYQVTQFGKPVTLSCSQTLNHNVMYWYQQKSSQAPKLLFHYYDKDFNNEADTPDNFQSRRPNTSFCFLDIRSPGLGDTAMYLCATSREDRVPYGYTFGSGTRLTVV.

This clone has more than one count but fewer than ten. This chain's CDR3 is CASSAPTWTGGQNQPQHF. For the CDR3, the DNA is TGTGCCAGCAGTGCCCCGACCTGGACAGGGGGCCAAAATCAGCCCCAGCATTTT. The rearrangement uses TRBV6-1 and TRBJ1-5; 11 nucleotides align to TRBD1. J lost 4 bases, V lost 4 bases, and 12 bases had no gene match. The CDR3 is 18 residues long. Germline CDR1 MNHNS, CDR2 SASEGT.

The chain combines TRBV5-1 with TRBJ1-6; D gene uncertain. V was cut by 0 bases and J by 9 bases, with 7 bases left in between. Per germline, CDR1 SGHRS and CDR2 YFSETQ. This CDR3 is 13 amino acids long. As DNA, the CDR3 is TGCGCCAGCAGCTTGGGCCGAGGTTCACCCCTCCACTTT. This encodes CASSLGRGSPLHF.

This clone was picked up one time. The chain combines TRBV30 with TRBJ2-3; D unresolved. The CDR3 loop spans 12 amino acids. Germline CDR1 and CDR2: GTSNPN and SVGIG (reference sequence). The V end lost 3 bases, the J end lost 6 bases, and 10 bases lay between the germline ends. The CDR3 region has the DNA TGTGCCTGGAGCGCCGCCCCGGATACGCAGTATTTT. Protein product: CAWSAAPDTQYF.